One and the same sample provided the 24 T cell receptor beta chains below, sequenced in a study of regulatory T cells in long-lasting Graves disease. Time point given: newly diagnosed GD, antithyroid drugs for less than 3 months. Researchers made the TCR library from RNA that was extracted from PBMCs. To make TCR beta libraries, researchers used iRepertoire HTBI primers and Arm-PCR of CDR3 regions. TCRdb recomputed calls from the multiplex PCR reads with MiXCR, one row per CDR3 protein. The table shows some 320,000 distinct CDR3 sequences, with over 15% occurring only once. This material consisted of peripheral blood mononuclear cells (PBMCs), taken at new diagnosis, from a patient treated with antithyroid drugs. The receptors shown here come from a female donor with Graves disease.

This clonotype was seen repeatedly, ten times or more. The J gene is TRBJ2-5, the V gene TRBV12-3 or TRBV12-4; D might be TRBD2 (6 bases). Deletions cut 6 bases from V and 5 bases from J, with 16 bases between. CDR3 size: 14 residues. The CDR3 region is CASSPRRDRETQYF. The CDR3 DNA sequence: TGTGCCAGCAGCCCACGGAGGGATCGGGAGACCCAGTACTTC.

This clonotype has only a few counts. The chain carries TRBV29-1 and TRBJ2-2; 7 nucleotides match TRBD1. This CDR3 is built from 14 residues. V lost 6 bases to trimming and J lost 6 bases; unmatched junction nucleotides: 10. The germline gives CDR1 SQVTM, CDR2 ANQGSEA. CDR3 sequence reads: CSVVSSGQPGELFF. The CDR3 DNA follows: TGCAGCGTAGTATCTTCGGGACAGCCCGGGGAGCTGTTTTTT.

This clonotype was detected many times. This chain connects TRBV27 to TRBJ1-1; D is perhaps TRBD1 (5 bases). The CDR3 has 15 amino acids. Germline CDR1 is MNHEY and CDR2 is SMNVEV (reference sequence). V gave up 3 bases and J gave up 0 bases, with 11 bases separating them. CDR3 loop: CASSLGGVMNTEAFF. The CDR3 nucleotides read TGTGCCAGCAGTTTGGGGGGAGTAATGAACACTGAAGCTTTCTTT.

The CDR3 DNA sequence: TGTGCCAGCAAAATACAGGGGAACGAGCAGTACTTC. Translated, it gives CASKIQGNEQYF. The chain joins TRBV6-1 to TRBJ2-7; 7 bases fit TRBD1. V lost 7 bases to trimming and J lost 5 bases; unmatched junction nucleotides: 5. Germline V CDR1 and CDR2: MNHNS, SASEGT. There are 12 residues in the CDR3.

This clonotype came up many times. The CDR3 region is CASSPTLAGRTDTQYF. The CDR3 DNA reads as TGTGCCAGCAGCCCTACCTTAGCGGGACGCACAGATACGCAGTATTTT. The chain employs TRBV6-2 or TRBV6-3 and TRBJ2-3; 8 bases map to TRBD2. This CDR3 has 16 amino acids. Germline V CDR1 and CDR2: MNHEY, SVGEGT. Unmatched junction bases numbered 9, after V lost 6 bases and J lost 1 base.

This rearrangement joins TRBV3-1 to TRBJ2-1; D is undetermined. V shed 2 bases and J shed 6 bases, with 17 bases lying between them. CDR3 size: 16 residues. The V gene's germline CDR1 is LGHDT and CDR2 YNNKEL (reference sequence). The DNA of the CDR3 is TGTGCCAGCAGCCAACCACTCCCGGGTCGGACCAATGAGCAGTTCTTC. It translates to CASSQPLPGRTNEQFF.

This clonotype has more than one count but fewer than ten. This likely came from a read error, as a far larger clone is one base away. CDR3 sequence reads: CASSSYEQFF. The CDR3 nucleotides read TGTGCCAGCAGTTCATATGAGCAGTTCTTC. The chain employs TRBV12-3 or TRBV12-4 and TRBJ2-5; D remains unclear. The DNA end is more similar to TRBJ2-1, so the J call may be wrong. The CDR3 is made up of 10 amino acids.

The table lists this clonotype with a few counts. The CDR3 carries no conserved terminal phenylalanine or tryptophan, so it likely arises from a read error. The chain combines TRBV5-1 with TRBJ1-4; D gene uncertain. Germline CDR1 and CDR2: SGHRS and YFSETQ. V was trimmed by 0 bases and J by 0 bases, leaving 6 bases between them. The CDR3 spans 15 residues. CDR3 residues: CASSLATATNEKLFL. The CDR3 DNA is TGCGCCAGCAGCTTGGCGACGGCAACTAATGAAAAACTGTTTCTT.

In this sample, this clonotype turned up many times. This chain links TRBV27 with TRBJ2-5, with TRBD1 matching 7 bases. CDR3 length equals 13 residues. Germline V gives CDR1 MNHEY, CDR2 SMNVEV (reference sequence). V shed 4 bases and J 4 bases; nucleotides not matched to a gene: 3. The CDR3 nucleotides read TGTGCCAGCAGTTACACAGGGGTAGAGACCCAGTACTTC. This translates into CASSYTGVETQYF.

At least ten counts were recorded for this clonotype. The V gene is TRBV29-1, the J gene TRBJ2-7; possible D gene TRBD2, 6 bases. The length of the CDR3 is 15 residues. Trimming stripped 7 bases from V and 2 bases from J, with 21 bases between. CDR1 is SQVTM and CDR2 is ANQGSEA in the germline V gene. The CDR3, as DNA: TGCAGCGCCAGAGGGGCCGGGACTTTGGCCTACGAGCAGTACTTC. Translated: CSARGAGTLAYEQYF.

The rearrangement uses TRBV11-2 and TRBJ2-7, with a possible D match to TRBD2 (5 bases). CDR1 and CDR2 (germline): SGHAT, FQNNGV. The length of the CDR3 is 14 residues. V was clipped by 4 bases and J by 0 bases, with 10 bases between them. The CDR3 DNA follows: TGTGCCAGCAGCTCCGGACTGAACTCCTACGAGCAGTACTTC. Encoded protein: CASSSGLNSYEQYF.

This clonotype has ten or more counts. This chain joins TRBV28 and TRBJ2-2; 7 nucleotides align to TRBD2. Germline V gene sequence: CDR1 MDHEN, CDR2 SYDVKM. V lost 2 bases and J lost 6; bases outside the gene matches: 12. This CDR3 has 17 residues. The DNA for the CDR3 is TGTGCCAGCAGTTTAAGGGCATTAGGACTAGTGTCCGGGGAGCTGTTTTTT. Its translation: CASSLRALGLVSGELFF. Based on the CDR3 plus reference TRBV28 and TRBJ2-2, the full variable domain is DVKVTQSSRYLVKRTGEKVFLECVQDMDHENMFWYRQDPGLGLRLIYFSYDVKMKEKGDIPEGYSVSREKKERFSLILESASTNQTSMYLCASSLRALGLVSGELFFGEGSRLTVL.

The chain links TRBV7-9 to TRBJ2-6, with TRBD2 matching over 8 bases. CDR3 length: 21 amino acids. Trimming took 3 bases from V and 3 from J; bases not matched to a gene: 19. Germline CDR1 and CDR2: SEHNR and FQNEAQ (reference sequence). CDR3 region: CASSFPGERSGRFLGANVLTF. The CDR3 nucleotides read TGTGCCAGCAGCTTCCCAGGGGAGCGAAGCGGGAGATTTCTTGGGGCCAACGTCCTGACTTTC.

This clonotype was counted at least ten times. V usage is TRBV11-2 and J usage is TRBJ2-1, with TRBD2 matching 10 bases. Per germline, CDR1 SGHAT and CDR2 FQNNGV. V was clipped by 1 base and J by 8 bases; unmatched bases: 11. CDR3 length: 17 amino acids. The DNA of the CDR3 is TGTGCCAGCAGCTTAGCCCTCCAGCGGGAGGGCACTGATGAGCAGTTCTTC. Translating it yields CASSLALQREGTDEQFF.

In this sample, this clonotype turned up many times. The rearrangement links TRBV15 to TRBJ2-3; TRBD2 is a possible D gene (5 bases). Germline values: CDR1 LNHNV, CDR2 YYDKDF (reference sequence). Trimming took off 5 bases at V and 5 bases at J, with 20 bases between the two ends. This CDR3 region has 16 residues. The CDR3 DNA reads as TGTGCCACCAGCTTGAGTACCGGGATCGAAAGAGATACGCAGTATTTT. Amino acids: CATSLSTGIERDTQYF.

This clonotype was detected only a few times. Sequence at one end of the junction differs from germline and may be a read error. The genes are TRBV28 and TRBJ2-2; possibly TRBD2 for D (6 bases). CDR1 and CDR2 (germline): MDHEN, SYDVKM. The CDR3 consists of 11 residues. CDR3 amino acids: CASRGTGGLFF. In DNA form, the CDR3 reads TGTGCCAGCCGGGGGACCGGGGGGCTGTTTTTT.

This clonotype came up many times. The rearrangement links TRBV12-3 or TRBV12-4 to TRBJ1-3; 7 positions match TRBD1. With 8 bases clipped from V and 0 bases from J, the junction kept 4 bases outside the gene matches. This CDR3 is 14 amino acids long. The CDR3 nucleotides are TGTGCCAGCCGGGGACAGCACTCTGGAAACACCATATATTTT. Amino acid sequence: CASRGQHSGNTIYF.

Remarks on this clonotype: A read error is likely here: a far larger clone is one base away. V usage is TRBV11-2 and J usage is TRBJ1-1; D unresolved. Germline CDR1 and CDR2: SGHAT and FQNNGV. The CDR3 totals 11 residues. This CDR3 reads CASSLADTHYF. The CDR3 DNA follows: TGTGCCAGCAGCTTAGCAGATACGCACTATTTT.

The table lists this clonotype with many counts. The rearrangement links TRBV20-1 to TRBJ2-2, with no clear D. V lost 1 base to trimming and J lost 5 bases, with 8 bases between them. This CDR3 comprises 13 residues. Per the germline V gene, CDR1 is DFQATT and CDR2 is SNEGSKA (reference sequence). The CDR3 is CSARAQLTGELFF. The CDR3 coding sequence is TGCAGTGCTAGAGCGCAGCTGACCGGGGAGCTGTTTTTT.

This clonotype was counted at least ten times. The CDR3 coding sequence is TGCGCCAGCAGCTTGGGAGGGATGCTCGATACGCAGTATTTT. This encodes CASSLGGMLDTQYF. The rearrangement links TRBV5-1 to TRBJ2-3; possible D gene TRBD2, 5 bases. Germline V gene lookup returns CDR1 SGHRS and CDR2 YFSETQ. The CDR3 has 14 amino acids. The germline V and J ends were trimmed by 0 bases and 6 bases, with 11 bases remaining between them.

The CDR3 DNA follows: TGTGCCAGCATCTTAGACAGCAACAATCAGCCCCAGCATTTT. Amino acid sequence: CASILDSNNQPQHF. V is TRBV6-1 and J is TRBJ1-5, with D possibly being TRBD1 (5 bases). CDR3 length: 14 residues. CDR1 MNHNS and CDR2 SASEGT come from the germline V gene. Trimming stripped 7 bases from V and 3 bases from J, with 13 bases between.

This clonotype was seen at least ten times. The genes are TRBV13 and TRBJ1-2; 7 nucleotides agree with TRBD1. Germline V CDR1 and CDR2: PRHDT, FYEKMQ (reference sequence). Trimming took 5 bases from V and 4 from J; bases not matched to a gene: 10. The CDR3 covers 15 residues. The CDR3: CASSRGTESPYGYTF. The DNA for the CDR3 is TGTGCCAGCAGCCGTGGGACAGAGAGCCCCTATGGCTACACCTTC.

Details on this clonotype: With a much larger clone just one base away, this may be a read error. J is TRBJ1-1 and V is TRBV7-2; D is ambiguous. CDR1 and CDR2 from the germline V gene are SGHTA and FQGNSA. Trimming removed 5 bases at V and 3 bases at J, with 4 bases between. This CDR3 is built from 11 residues. This CDR3 reads CASSPDTEAFF. The CDR3 region has the DNA TGTGCCAGCAGCCCGGACACTGAAGCTTTCTTT. Complete variable domain (other parts from reference TRBV7-2 and TRBJ1-1): GAGVSQSPSNKVTEKGKDVELRCDPISGHTALYWYRQSLGQGLEFLIYFQGNSAPDKSGLPSDRFSAERTGGSVSTLTIQRTQQEDSAVYLCASSPDTEAFFGQGTRLTVV.

A note on this clonotype: A much larger clone sits a single nucleotide away, making a read error possible. This sequence joins TRBV6-5 and TRBJ1-2, with 7 bases lining up with TRBD1. Germline-derived CDR1 and CDR2 are MNHEY and SVGAGI. The CDR3 is 15 amino acids. The CDR3 loop reads CASSYSETGSYDYTF. CDR3 sequence (DNA): TGTGCCAGCAGTTACTCGGAGACAGGGTCCTATGACTACACCTTC.